One T cell receptor (beta chain) is described in this entry. Assay: immunoSEQ multiplex PCR; the TCRdb copy retains only in-frame clones and omits some. The sample has 76,000 or so clones; about 89% are singletons. The data stem from a study of OX40 agonist ivuxolimab in advanced cancers. Overall study context: Patients receiving dose escalation had hepatocellular carcinoma, melanoma, renal cell or head and neck cancer. Eligibility admitted prior anti-PD-1, anti-PD-L1 or anti-CTLA-4 therapy; roughly 39% had some.

CDR3 length: 13 residues. Germline V gene data show CDR1 as MNHEY and CDR2 as SMNVEV (reference sequence). The V end lost 6 bases, the J end lost 4 bases, and 13 bases lay between the germline ends. The clonotype originates from an adult with an advanced solid tumor such as melanoma, head and neck, liver or kidney cancer. The specimen comprised CD4+ or CD8+ T cells sorted from blood, sampled in a trial of the OX40 agonist ivuxolimab. The J gene is TRBJ2-7, the V gene TRBV27, with D maybe TRBD1 (6 bases). The CDR3 DNA is TGTGCCAGCAGACCGGGACACCAATACGAGCAGTACTTC. Translation: CASRPGHQYEQYF.